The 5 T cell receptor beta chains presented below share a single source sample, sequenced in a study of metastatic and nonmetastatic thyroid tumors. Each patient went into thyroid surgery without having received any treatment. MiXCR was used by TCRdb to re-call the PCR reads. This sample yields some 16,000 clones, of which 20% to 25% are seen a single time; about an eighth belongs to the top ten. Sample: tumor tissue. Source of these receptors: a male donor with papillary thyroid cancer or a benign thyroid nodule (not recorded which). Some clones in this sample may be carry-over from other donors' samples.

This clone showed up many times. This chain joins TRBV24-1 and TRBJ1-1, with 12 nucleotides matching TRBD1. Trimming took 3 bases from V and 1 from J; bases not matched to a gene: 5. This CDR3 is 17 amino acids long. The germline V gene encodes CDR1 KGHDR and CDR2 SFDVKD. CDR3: CATSDGGQGAGNTEAFF. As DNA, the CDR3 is TGTGCCACCAGTGATGGGGGACAGGGGGCCGGGAACACTGAAGCTTTCTTT.

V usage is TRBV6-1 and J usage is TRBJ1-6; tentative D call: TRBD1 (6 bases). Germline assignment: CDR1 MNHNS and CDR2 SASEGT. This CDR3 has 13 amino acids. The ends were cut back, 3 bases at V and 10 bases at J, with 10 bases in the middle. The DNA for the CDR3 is TGTGCCAGCAGTGACAGGGGTGAGTCACCCCTCCACTTT. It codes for CASSDRGESPLHF.

The CDR3 protein is CASSQDQAFYEQYV. The CDR3 DNA reads TGTGCCAGCAGCCAAGATCAAGCGTTCTACGAGCAGTACGTC. The chain employs TRBV3-1 and TRBJ2-7; no definite D call. Germline CDR1 reads LGHDT; CDR2 reads YNNKEL (reference sequence). There are 14 residues in the CDR3. The V gene lost 0 bases and the J gene lost 3 bases, with 9 bases spanning the gap.

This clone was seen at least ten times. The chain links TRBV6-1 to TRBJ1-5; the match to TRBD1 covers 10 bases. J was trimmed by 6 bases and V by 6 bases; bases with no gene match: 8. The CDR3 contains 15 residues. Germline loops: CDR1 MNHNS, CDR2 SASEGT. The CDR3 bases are TGTGCCAGCAGACCCGGGACAGGGGATTTTCAGCCCCAGCATTTT. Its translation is CASRPGTGDFQPQHF.

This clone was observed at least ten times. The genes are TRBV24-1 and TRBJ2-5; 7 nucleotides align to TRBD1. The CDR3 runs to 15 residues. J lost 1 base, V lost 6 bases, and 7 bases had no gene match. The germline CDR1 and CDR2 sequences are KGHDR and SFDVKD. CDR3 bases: TGTGCCACCAGTCGGAAGGGACAGCTCCAAGAGACCCAGTACTTC. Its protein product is CATSRKGQLQETQYF.